This T cell receptor (beta chain) emerged from a study of T cell responses to AZD1222 COVID-19 vaccine. Generated by immunoSEQ multiplex PCR, the TCRdb table keeps only in-frame clones and is missing some. The top ten hold around 4.4% of the sample, which has about 100,000 clones, 70% to 90% seen once. V was clipped by 1 base and J by 9 bases, with 16 bases between them. CDR1 and CDR2 (germline): SGHVS, FNYEAQ. This CDR3 comprises 15 residues. Source: peripheral blood, taken on day 0 of MenACWY control vaccination. The source is an adult in good health. V and J are TRBV7-6 and TRBJ1-3; D is undetermined. The CDR3 loop reads CASSLDASSRATIYF. CDR3 bases: TGTGCCAGCAGCTTAGATGCCTCTTCTAGAGCCACCATATATTTT.